The T cell receptor (beta chain) described here comes from a study of blood T cell repertoires in COVID-19. The protocol was immunoSEQ multiplex PCR, while the TCRdb copy is restricted to in-frame clones and leaves out a portion. There are about 90,000 clones in the sample; approximately 90% occur only once, and about 2.5% lies in the top ten. This CDR3 has 15 amino acids. The junction had 2 bases not matched to a gene; V was cut back by 1 base and J by 1 base. Per the germline V gene, CDR1 is SNHLY and CDR2 is FYNNEI. This chain connects TRBV2 to TRBJ2-7; 9 bases map to TRBD1. The clonotype was recovered from a human donor with active COVID-19. The donor label of this sample is uncertain. Sequencing was carried out using peripheral blood. The CDR3 coding sequence is TGTGCCAGCAGTGAAGTACAGGGGGCTTCCTACGAGCAGTACTTC. Amino acids: CASSEVQGASYEQYF.